These 10 T cell receptor beta chains share one sample of origin, sequenced in a study of cytomegalovirus exposure and HLA in healthy donors. Primers included in the PCR were 60 Vbeta and 13 Jbeta primers. Profiled with immunoSEQ multiplex PCR; TCRdb holds only in-frame clones, not every one. The sample yields about 39,000 clones, of which the top ten take up 2.5% to 3.5%. The source material was PBMCs. Receptors originate from a woman aged 25 to 39 in good health and CMV-seropositive.

Notes on this clone: A junction boundary mismatches the germline segment, possibly from a read error. V gene TRBV4-2 combines with J gene TRBJ2-5, with 9 bases that match TRBD2. Germline lookup yields CDR1 LGHNA and CDR2 YNFKEQ. The CDR3 totals 19 residues. The CDR3: CANSQDVGGLASTAETQYF. As DNA, the CDR3 is TGTGCCAACAGCCAAGATGTGGGGGGACTAGCATCGACCGCAGAGACCCAGTACTTC.

V usage is TRBV14 and J usage is TRBJ2-7; tentative D call: TRBD1 (5 bases). CDR1 is SGHDN and CDR2 is FVKESK in the germline V gene. The V end lost 6 bases, the J end lost 7 bases, and 13 bases lay between the germline ends. This CDR3 comprises 12 residues. CDR3 in DNA: TGTGCCAGCAGGCAGGGTTTCGGGGAGCAGTACTTC. It yields the protein CASRQGFGEQYF. Drawing the rest from reference TRBV14 and TRBJ2-7, the complete variable domain is EAGVTQFPSHSVIEKGQTVTLRCDPISGHDNLYWYRRVMGKEIKFLLHFVKESKQDESGMPNNRFLAERTGGTYSTLKVQPAELEDSGVYFCASRQGFGEQYFGPGTRLTVT.

V is TRBV19 and J is TRBJ2-3; TRBD1 aligns across 9 bases. Germline assignment: CDR1 LNHDA and CDR2 SQIVND (reference sequence). J lost 8 bases, V lost 8 bases, and 14 bases had no gene match. The CDR3 covers 15 residues. The CDR3 sequence is CASAPGQGLMGTQYF. CDR3 bases: TGTGCCAGTGCACCCGGACAGGGGCTAATGGGTACGCAGTATTTT.

This sequence joins TRBV6-1 and TRBJ2-3; TRBD2 matches 12 bases. Looked up from germline, CDR1 is MNHNS and CDR2 is SASEGT. V gave up 2 bases and J gave up 4 bases; unmatched junction bases: 1. CDR3 length equals 15 residues. The CDR3: CASSELAGGPDTQYF. In DNA form, the CDR3 reads TGTGCCAGCAGTGAACTAGCGGGGGGGCCAGATACGCAGTATTTT.

The chain joins TRBV13 to TRBJ1-1; D is unresolved. CDR3 length equals 16 residues. Germline CDR1 PRHDT, CDR2 FYEKMQ (reference sequence). Trimming left V 0 bases short and J 7 bases short, with 18 bases between. The CDR3 is CASSLGSIIGRGEAFF. Written as DNA, the CDR3 is TGTGCCAGCAGCTTAGGCTCGATAATAGGCAGAGGTGAAGCTTTCTTT.

CDR3: CASSLRGQPNTEAFF. The CDR3, as DNA: TGTGCCAGCAGCTTGCGGGGACAGCCGAACACTGAAGCTTTCTTT. This chain joins TRBV5-5 and TRBJ1-1; 7 bases align to TRBD1. The CDR3 runs to 15 residues. With V trimmed by 1 base and J by 1 base, 4 bases remained unmatched. Germline V lookup: CDR1 SGHKS, CDR2 YYEKEE (reference sequence).

The chain recombines TRBV4-2 with TRBJ1-5; 7 bases match TRBD1. With 2 bases clipped from V and 8 bases from J, the junction kept 12 bases outside the gene matches. CDR3 size: 16 residues. Per the germline V gene, CDR1 is LGHNA and CDR2 is YNFKEQ. This CDR3 reads CASSQRGGAGGEPQHF. The CDR3 bases are TGTGCCAGCAGCCAAAGGGGCGGGGCAGGGGGTGAGCCCCAGCATTTT.

This chain links TRBV10-3 with TRBJ2-6, with D possibly TRBD2 on 6 matching bases. Trimming cost V 6 bases and J 2 bases, with 8 bases left between them. The CDR3 is made up of 14 amino acids. Germline CDR1 reads ENHRY; CDR2 reads SYGVKD. Here the CDR3 DNA reads TGTGCCATCAGGGAGGGCACTGGGGCCAACGTCCTGACTTTC. Protein: CAIREGTGANVLTF.

As DNA, the CDR3 is TGTGCCTGGAACCACCAGGCCGGGGAGCTGTTTTTT. Its protein is CAWNHQAGELFF. The chain carries TRBV30 and TRBJ2-2; D remains ambiguous. The V gene's germline CDR1 is GTSNPN and CDR2 SVGIG (reference sequence). The CDR3 has 12 amino acids. Trimming shortened V by 4 bases and J by 6 bases, and 9 bases separated the two germline ends.

The rearrangement links TRBV5-6 to TRBJ1-3; no definite D call. Trimming left V 0 bases short and J 0 bases short, with 10 bases between. The germline V gene encodes CDR1 SGHDT and CDR2 YYEEEE. This CDR3 spans 16 amino acids. CDR3 DNA sequence: TGTGCCAGCAGCTTGGAACGGGGTAACTCTGGAAACACCATATATTTT. This translates into CASSLERGNSGNTIYF.